The 32 T cell receptor beta chains listed next were all sequenced from one sample in a study of OX40 agonist ivuxolimab in advanced cancers. Using immunoSEQ multiplex PCR, the repertoire was profiled, and TCRdb retains in-frame clones only, with some absent. The repertoire holds 65,000 to 80,000 clones, with just under 95% as singletons. The starting material was CD4+ or CD8+ T cells sorted from blood, obtained in a trial of the OX40 agonist ivuxolimab. Receptors originate from an adult with an advanced solid tumor such as melanoma, head and neck, liver or kidney cancer.

The sample holds a few counts of this clone. The chain couples TRBV5-1 to TRBJ2-7; 8 nucleotides align to TRBD1. The J segment lost 7 bases and the V segment lost 3 bases, leaving 9 bases of the junction unmatched. This CDR3 contains 14 residues. Germline CDR1 and CDR2: SGHRS and YFSETQ. The CDR3 region is CASSSGQGTGEQYF. DNA of the CDR3: TGCGCCAGCAGCTCAGGACAGGGAACGGGGGAGCAGTACTTC.

The rearrangement links TRBV11-1 to TRBJ2-3, with 7 bases lining up with TRBD2. CDR1 and CDR2 (germline): SGHAT, FQDESV (reference sequence). V shed 3 bases, J shed 5 bases, and the junction held 5 bases outside the gene matches. The CDR3 is made up of 14 amino acids. CDR3 coding DNA: TGTGCCAGCAGCTTGACGGGGGGTGGAGATACGCAGTATTTT. Translation gives CASSLTGGGDTQYF. The whole variable domain, remainder taken from reference TRBV11-1 and TRBJ2-3, is EAEVAQSPRYKITEKSQAVAFWCDPISGHATLYWYRQILGQGPELLVQFQDESVVDDSQLPKDRFSAERLKGVDSTLKIQPAELGDSAMYLCASSLTGGGDTQYFGPGTRLTVL.

The V and J genes are TRBV6-1 and TRBJ2-1; TRBD2 matches 13 bases. CDR1 is MNHNS, CDR2 SASEGT, per germline. With V trimmed by 5 bases and J by 3 bases, 1 base remained unmatched. The CDR3 contains 15 residues. The CDR3 coding sequence is TGTGCCAGCAGTCGGACTAGCGGGAGCTACAATGAGCAGTTCTTC. It encodes CASSRTSGSYNEQFF.

This chain joins TRBV6-1 and TRBJ1-2; D gene ambiguous. From germline, CDR1 is MNHNS and CDR2 SASEGT. V was clipped by 2 bases and J by 6 bases, with 7 bases between them. CDR3 size: 12 residues. In DNA form, the CDR3 reads TGTGCCAGCAGTGAACAGAATGATGGCTACACCTTC. This encodes CASSEQNDGYTF.

There are a few counts of this clone. The chain has TRBV18 and TRBJ1-1, with a weak D call TRBD1 (5 bases). Germline CDR1 is KGHSH and CDR2 is LQKENI. CDR3 length: 11 amino acids. Trimming stripped 6 bases from V and 6 bases from J, with 8 bases between. CDR3 loop: CASSGEPEAFF. The DNA for the CDR3 is TGTGCCAGCTCGGGGGAACCTGAAGCTTTCTTT.

This chain links TRBV15 with TRBJ1-3; D is undetermined. V shed 3 bases and J shed 0 bases, with 9 bases lying between them. CDR1 and CDR2 (germline): LNHNV, YYDKDF (reference sequence). CDR3 length: 15 amino acids. CDR3 in DNA: TGTGCCACCAGCAGCCAGGATCTCTCTGGAAACACCATATATTTT. This encodes CATSSQDLSGNTIYF.

The CDR3 region has the DNA TGTGCCAGCAGTGAAATGGACAGGGGTCCCCATCAGCCCCAGCATTTT. It translates to CASSEMDRGPHQPQHF. The V call is TRBV6-1, the J call TRBJ1-5; 9 bases fit TRBD1. Germline CDR1 reads MNHNS; CDR2 reads SASEGT. The CDR3 covers 16 residues. Trimming at V came to 2 bases and at J to 5 bases, leaving 7 bases not matched to a gene.

The CDR3 sequence: CASSQDTETYEQYF. The CDR3 bases are TGTGCCAGCAGCCAAGATACAGAAACTTACGAGCAGTACTTC. The chain is built from TRBV4-2 and TRBJ2-7; D remains unclear. V lost 0 bases, J lost 4 bases, and 10 bases lay in between. The CDR3 consists of 14 residues. Germline V lookup: CDR1 LGHNA, CDR2 YNFKEQ.

The gene calls are TRBV7-9 and TRBJ1-5, with D possibly being TRBD1 (5 bases). Looked up from germline, CDR1 is SEHNR and CDR2 is FQNEAQ (reference sequence). V was trimmed by 3 bases and J by 1 base, leaving 10 bases between them. The CDR3 has 15 residues. The CDR3 region is CASSFWGESNQPQHF. In DNA, the CDR3 is TGTGCCAGCAGCTTTTGGGGGGAGAGCAATCAGCCCCAGCATTTT.

The V gene is TRBV4-3, the J gene TRBJ1-2; a weak D match, TRBD1 (5 bases). The ends were cut back, 2 bases at V and 8 bases at J, with 12 bases in the middle. CDR1 and CDR2 (germline): LGHNA, YSLEER. The CDR3 is 13 residues long. In DNA form, the CDR3 reads TGCGCCAGCAGCCAATACAGGCTCGGGGGCTACACCTTC. It translates to CASSQYRLGGYTF.

The chain joins TRBV4-1 to TRBJ1-1; TRBD1 might be the D (5 bases). The length of the CDR3 is 18 residues. Trimming shortened V by 2 bases and J by 2 bases, and 21 bases separated the two germline ends. Germline values: CDR1 MGHRA, CDR2 YSYEKL. The CDR3 coding sequence is TGCGCCAGCAGCCAAACTCAAGAACAGGTTTTATCTAACACTGAAGCTTTCTTT. It encodes CASSQTQEQVLSNTEAFF.

This chain connects TRBV19 to TRBJ1-2; TRBD1 matches 9 bases. Germline values: CDR1 LNHDA, CDR2 SQIVND (reference sequence). This CDR3 spans 14 amino acids. With V trimmed by 3 bases and J by 8 bases, 7 bases remained unmatched. CDR3 coding DNA: TGTGCCAGTAGTATGCTGGACAGGGGTTACGGCTACACCTTC. The encoded protein is CASSMLDRGYGYTF.

V gene TRBV7-6 combines with J gene TRBJ2-1; D call uncertain. V was shortened by 7 bases and J by 10 bases, with 11 bases between the two germline ends. The germline V gene has CDR1 SGHVS and CDR2 FNYEAQ. This CDR3 has 11 residues. CDR3 amino acids: CASMSWGEQFF. CDR3 in DNA: TGTGCCAGCATGTCTTGGGGAGAGCAGTTCTTC.

The rearrangement links TRBV13 to TRBJ2-5, with TRBD2 matching 11 bases. This CDR3 contains 15 residues. V was clipped by 5 bases and J by 5 bases; unmatched bases: 7. Looked up from germline, CDR1 is PRHDT and CDR2 is FYEKMQ (reference sequence). The CDR3 DNA reads as TGTGCCAGCAGCCTCCCGACTAGCGGGGAGGAGACCCAGTACTTC. The encoded protein is CASSLPTSGEETQYF.

V is TRBV4-2 and J is TRBJ1-6, with 7 positions matching TRBD1. V was pared by 3 bases and J by 10 bases, with 15 bases of the junction left unmatched. The germline gives CDR1 LGHNA, CDR2 YNFKEQ. The CDR3 length is 17 residues. This CDR3 reads CASSQDPQEGGGSPLHF. The DNA for the CDR3 is TGTGCCAGCAGCCAGGACCCCCAGGAAGGGGGCGGATCACCCCTCCACTTT.

The chain joins TRBV15 to TRBJ1-1; 9 bases map to TRBD1. The CDR3 has 15 amino acids. V lost 9 bases, J lost 10 bases, and 18 bases stayed unmatched. The germline V gene has CDR1 LNHNV and CDR2 YYDKDF (reference sequence). CDR3 DNA: TGTGCCACAACCACCCCGGGACAGGGCGACCTAGGAGCTTTCTTT. Translation gives CATTTPGQGDLGAFF.

V and J are TRBV5-8 and TRBJ2-7, with TRBD1 identical over 11 bases. CDR1 and CDR2 (germline): SGHTS, YDEGEE. This CDR3 spans 19 amino acids. The junction had 21 bases not matched to a gene; V was cut back by 4 bases and J by 6 bases. In nucleotides, the CDR3 is TGTGCCAGCAGCCCACCCACCTCGCGACCGGGACAGGGGGTTTTCGAGCAGTACTTC. This gives the protein CASSPPTSRPGQGVFEQYF.

V and J are TRBV29-1 and TRBJ2-2; D gene uncertain. V lost 4 bases and J 6 bases, leaving 9 bases between the germline ends. CDR3 length: 12 amino acids. CDR1 is SQVTM and CDR2 is ANQGSEA in the germline V gene. The DNA of the CDR3 is TGCAGCGTTGTATGGGTAGCCGGGGAGCTGTTTTTT. Its translation is CSVVWVAGELFF.

This sequence joins TRBV19 and TRBJ2-7; D possibly corresponds to TRBD1 (6 bases). The CDR3 is 13 amino acids. Per the germline V gene, CDR1 is LNHDA and CDR2 is SQIVND (reference sequence). The germline V and J ends were trimmed by 5 bases and 2 bases, with 10 bases remaining between them. This CDR3 reads CASSLQGPYEQYF. Here the CDR3 DNA reads TGTGCCAGTAGTCTACAGGGTCCCTACGAGCAGTACTTC.

The rearrangement uses TRBV7-9 and TRBJ1-2; 7 nucleotides line up with TRBD1. After removal of 5 bases from V and 8 bases from J, the junction contained 8 bases not matched to a gene. The length of the CDR3 is 13 residues. The germline V gene has CDR1 SEHNR and CDR2 FQNEAQ (reference sequence). The CDR3 loop reads CASSLDRAGGYTF. In nucleotides, the CDR3 is TGTGCCAGCAGCCTCGACAGGGCTGGAGGCTACACCTTC.

The CDR3 spells CASGLYAGATYEQYF. In DNA, the CDR3 is TGTGCTAGTGGTTTGTATGCAGGGGCTACCTACGAGCAGTACTTC. J is TRBJ2-7 and V is TRBV12-5, with D tentatively TRBD1 (6 bases). Trimming pared 2 bases from V and 2 bases from J, leaving 13 bases between. Germline loops: CDR1 LGHNT, CDR2 FRNRAP. The CDR3 has 15 amino acids.

This chain connects TRBV27 to TRBJ2-3; TRBD1 matches 8 bases. The CDR3 is 16 residues long. Trimming took 8 bases from V and 6 from J; bases not matched to a gene: 16. CDR1 is MNHEY and CDR2 is SMNVEV in the germline V gene (reference sequence). As DNA, the CDR3 is TGTGCCAGCGGAAGAGGGACAGGTGGACTGGGGGATACGCAGTATTTT. It specifies CASGRGTGGLGDTQYF.

The chain carries TRBV7-6 and TRBJ2-2; D gene uncertain. The germline V and J ends were trimmed by 3 bases and 7 bases, with 9 bases remaining between them. CDR3 length: 13 residues. Germline V gene data show CDR1 as SGHVS and CDR2 as FNYEAQ. The CDR3 reads CASSLPAFGELFF. The DNA for the CDR3 is TGTGCCAGCAGCTTGCCAGCCTTCGGGGAGCTGTTTTTT.

CDR3 protein: CATSRVQGGTPEAFF. The DNA for the CDR3 is TGTGCCACCAGCAGAGTCCAAGGGGGGACCCCTGAAGCTTTCTTT. The genes are TRBV15 and TRBJ1-1, with D possibly TRBD1 on 6 matching bases. The CDR3 extends over 15 amino acids. Trimming took off 1 base at V and 6 bases at J, with 15 bases between the two ends. Germline loops: CDR1 LNHNV, CDR2 YYDKDF (reference sequence).

The V gene is TRBV2, the J gene TRBJ1-2; 8 bases are a match to TRBD1. Germline trimming cut 8 bases from V and 3 bases from J; bases unmatched to any gene: 17. Per the germline V gene, CDR1 is SNHLY and CDR2 is FYNNEI. This CDR3 comprises 17 residues. The DNA of the CDR3 is TGTGCCAGCGCGCCCAGAGACAGGGGAAGGGGGGACTATGGCTACACCTTC. Translating it yields CASAPRDRGRGDYGYTF.

This sequence joins TRBV11-2 and TRBJ2-7; D is undetermined. Germline loops: CDR1 SGHAT, CDR2 FQNNGV. The CDR3 consists of 13 residues. V lost 3 bases and J 0 bases, leaving 6 bases between the germline ends. The CDR3 nucleotides are TGTGCCAGCAGCTTGTTCAGCTCCTACGAGCAGTACTTC. Translated, it gives CASSLFSSYEQYF. Variable domain in full (rest from reference TRBV11-2 and TRBJ2-7): EAGVAQSPRYKIIEKRQSVAFWCNPISGHATLYWYQQILGQGPKLLIQFQNNGVVDDSQLPKDRFSAERLKGVDSTLKIQPAKLEDSAVYLCASSLFSSYEQYFGPGTRLTVT.

The chain combines TRBV7-3 with TRBJ2-3, with D maybe TRBD2 (6 bases). Germline CDR1 SGHTA, CDR2 FQGTGA. Trimming removed 2 bases from V and 4 bases from J, with 10 bases in between. This CDR3 spans 14 amino acids. This CDR3 reads CASSLDSGADTQYF. Here the CDR3 DNA reads TGTGCCAGCAGCTTAGACTCGGGGGCAGATACGCAGTATTTT.

The chain has TRBV6-5 and TRBJ2-7; 7 bases match TRBD1. The V gene's germline CDR1 is MNHEY and CDR2 SVGAGI. This CDR3 is 15 amino acids long. V lost 0 bases, J lost 7 bases, and 9 bases stayed unmatched. The CDR3 sequence: CASSYSIGGRREQYF. The CDR3 DNA follows: TGTGCCAGCAGTTACTCGATAGGGGGCCGGAGGGAGCAGTACTTC.

The chain has TRBV28 and TRBJ2-7; D perhaps matches TRBD1 (5 bases). Germline CDR1 is MDHEN and CDR2 is SYDVKM. V dropped 1 base and J dropped 6 bases, with 16 bases sitting between them. This CDR3 comprises 15 residues. DNA of the CDR3: TGTGCCAGCAGTTTATACTCTCAGGGCAATGGCGAGCAGTACTTC. Its protein product is CASSLYSQGNGEQYF.

The V call is TRBV2, the J call TRBJ2-3; a possible D gene is TRBD2 (7 bases). V lost 1 base and J lost 0, with 17 bases in between. The CDR3 length is 18 residues. Germline V gene data show CDR1 as SNHLY and CDR2 as FYNNEI. This CDR3 reads CASSEEGGTFESTDTQYF. The DNA of the CDR3 is TGTGCCAGCAGTGAAGAGGGGGGGACGTTCGAGAGCACAGATACGCAGTATTTT. Together with reference TRBV2 and TRBJ2-3, the CDR3 gives the full variable domain: EPEVTQTPSHQVTQMGQEVILRCVPISNHLYFYWYRQILGQKVEFLVSFYNNEISEKSEIFDDQFSVERPDGSNFTLKIRSTKLEDSAMYFCASSEEGGTFESTDTQYFGPGTRLTVL.

There are many counts of this clone. The chain combines TRBV5-1 with TRBJ2-7; 9 bases map to TRBD1. V lost 2 bases and J lost 3; bases outside the gene matches: 3. Germline V gene lookup returns CDR1 SGHRS and CDR2 YFSETQ. This CDR3 region has 14 residues. The CDR3 reads CASSFGTGIYEQYF. The CDR3 bases are TGCGCCAGCAGCTTCGGGACAGGGATCTACGAGCAGTACTTC. The full variable domain, completed using reference TRBV5-1 and TRBJ2-7, is KAGVTQTPRYLIKTRGQQVTLSCSPISGHRSVSWYQQTPGQGLQFLFEYFSETQRNKGNFPGRFSGRQFSNSRSEMNVSTLELGDSALYLCASSFGTGIYEQYFGPGTRLTVT.

This chain links TRBV6-5 with TRBJ2-7; no reliable D call. Germline CDR1 MNHEY, CDR2 SVGAGI. Trimming left V 0 bases short and J 3 bases short, with 15 bases between. The CDR3 totals 16 residues. The CDR3 spells CASSYSFGYSDYEQYF. The CDR3 DNA reads TGTGCCAGCAGTTACTCTTTTGGGTACTCGGACTACGAGCAGTACTTC.